Detailed here is one T cell receptor (beta chain). Its target is unknown. The J segment lost 1 base and the V segment lost 6 bases, leaving 4 bases of the junction unmatched. Germline V lookup: CDR1 SNHLY, CDR2 FYNNEI. The CDR3 covers 15 residues. The data were obtained in a study of T-cell memory formation after mild COVID-19. Study-wide background: The TCR clusters were mostly specific to one donor. Study-wide results and limits: A balance of CD4 and CD8 characterized clones contracting day 15 to 85, whereas later expanders leaned CD4+. Several responding clones turned up in pre-infection memory, indicating that cross-reactive memory may have taken part.

A single record per CDR3 protein comes from TCRdb applying MiXCR to the 5' RACE reads. Of approximately 290,000 distinct CDR3 sequences in the sample, 8% to 9% are singletons; the top ten hold around a fifth. The specimen was PBMCs or a T cell subset sorted from them (not recorded which). V gene TRBV2 combines with J gene TRBJ1-4, with TRBD1 identical over 8 bases. This sequence was found in a man between 18 and 29 years old who had mild COVID-19 (a few samples of this study predate the infection). Cell type and time point are not known. CDR3 sequence: CASSDRGGTNEKLFF. DNA for the CDR3: TGTGCCAGCAGCGACAGGGGAGGAACTAATGAAAAACTGTTTTTT.